This T cell receptor beta chain came from a study of T cells after yellow fever vaccination. Turning to the study itself: Preparation of fractions with low cell numbers was performed using SMART-Seq v4 Ultra Low Input.

This clonotype occurred a few times. The target antigen is unknown. V lost 3 bases and J 6 bases, leaving 20 bases between the germline ends. This CDR3 has 16 amino acids. Germline CDR1 and CDR2: MNHEY and SVGAGI. MiXCR was run by TCRdb on the 5' RACE reads, yielding one entry per CDR3 protein. The repertoire holds 150,000 to 200,000 distinct CDR3 sequences, with about 10% as singletons. Study outcomes and limitations: One caveat is that FACS-sorted repertoires could contain abundant clonotypes contaminating from the bulk population. Booster samples showed a return of most primary-vaccination clones (almost 97% CD4, roughly 85% CD8).

The chain joins TRBV6-5 to TRBJ1-1; D not certain. The material sequenced was CD8+ T cells sorted from PBMCs, taken 15 days after the yellow fever booster vaccination. This clonotype originated in a man in his late teens or twenties who received the YFV17D yellow fever vaccine. The CDR3 sequence is CASSYSIGDGIAEAFF. For the CDR3, the DNA is TGTGCCAGCAGTTATTCCATTGGGGATGGTATTGCTGAAGCTTTCTTT.